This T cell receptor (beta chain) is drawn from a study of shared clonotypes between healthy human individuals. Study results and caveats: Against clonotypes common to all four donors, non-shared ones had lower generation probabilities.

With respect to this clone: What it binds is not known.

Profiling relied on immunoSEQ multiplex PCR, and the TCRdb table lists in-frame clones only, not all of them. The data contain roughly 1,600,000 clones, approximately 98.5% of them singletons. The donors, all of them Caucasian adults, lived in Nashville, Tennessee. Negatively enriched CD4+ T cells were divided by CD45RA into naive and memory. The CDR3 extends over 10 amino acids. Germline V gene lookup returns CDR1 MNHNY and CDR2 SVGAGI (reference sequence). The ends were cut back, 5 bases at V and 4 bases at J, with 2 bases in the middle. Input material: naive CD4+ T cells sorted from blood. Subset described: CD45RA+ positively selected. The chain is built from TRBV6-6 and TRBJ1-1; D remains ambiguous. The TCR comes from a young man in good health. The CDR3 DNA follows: TGTGCCAGCAGTGGCACTGAAGCTTTCTTT. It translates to CASSGTEAFF.